Below are 13 T cell receptor beta chains sequenced from a single sample in a study of blood T cell repertoires in COVID-19. The assay was immunoSEQ multiplex PCR, and TCRdb's table has in-frame clones only and misses some. This repertoire shows 350,000 to 450,000 clones, around 87% found once; its top ten account for about 3%. Sequenced: peripheral blood. The receptors originated from a human donor in a cohort sampled during active COVID-19.

The J gene is TRBJ1-2, the V gene TRBV5-5; TRBD1 agrees at 7 bases. The ends lost 3 bases at V and 1 base at J; junction bases unmatched: 6. From germline, CDR1 is SGHKS and CDR2 YYEKEE (reference sequence). This CDR3 is 15 amino acids long. The CDR3 nucleotides are TGTGCCAGCAGCTCAGGGACAGACCTTAACTATGGCTACACCTTC. It yields the protein CASSSGTDLNYGYTF.

The V and J genes are TRBV19 and TRBJ1-2, with a weak D call TRBD1 (6 bases). This CDR3 region has 14 residues. V was trimmed by 5 bases and J by 4 bases, leaving 14 bases between them. Germline loops: CDR1 LNHDA, CDR2 SQIVND (reference sequence). Here the CDR3 DNA reads TGTGCCAGTAGTGGTGAAGGACAGCCCTATGGCTACACCTTC. Translation gives CASSGEGQPYGYTF.

Here the CDR3 reads CASRHTLGQGRERVEAFF. CDR3 nucleotide sequence: TGTGCCAGTAGACACACCTTAGGACAGGGACGGGAACGGGTTGAAGCTTTCTTT. V is TRBV19 and J is TRBJ1-1, with 8 bases matching TRBD1. The CDR3 runs to 18 residues. The V gene's germline CDR1 is LNHDA and CDR2 SQIVND (reference sequence). The V segment lost 6 bases and the J segment 7 bases; nucleotides outside the gene matches: 22.

V usage is TRBV30 and J usage is TRBJ1-2; D is undetermined. The V gene lost 1 base and the J gene lost 8 bases, with 20 bases spanning the gap. Germline V CDR1 and CDR2: GTSNPN, SVGIG (reference sequence). This CDR3 contains 15 residues. In nucleotides, the CDR3 is TGTGCCTGGAGTGAAGAAAATTACAGAGGGAAGGGCTACACCTTC. It is translated as CAWSEENYRGKGYTF. Looking up the rest from reference TRBV30 and TRBJ1-2 gives the full variable domain: SQTIHQWPATLVQPVGSPLSLECTVEGTSNPNLYWYRQAAGRGLQLLFYSVGIGQISSEVPQNLSASRPQDRQFILSSKKLLLSDSGFYLCAWSEENYRGKGYTFGSGTRLTVV.

This chain connects TRBV5-1 to TRBJ2-3; TRBD2 aligns across 8 bases. Germline CDR1 and CDR2: SGHRS and YFSETQ. This CDR3 contains 14 residues. Trimming at V came to 4 bases and at J to 5 bases, leaving 6 bases not matched to a gene. The CDR3 is CASSPGLGEDTQYF. The CDR3 DNA sequence: TGCGCCAGCAGCCCGGGACTAGGCGAAGATACGCAGTATTTT.

This sequence joins TRBV6-2 or TRBV6-3 and TRBJ1-5; D is possibly TRBD1 (6 bases). V was clipped by 5 bases and J by 5 bases, with 13 bases between them. The CDR3 totals 14 residues. The germline CDR1 and CDR2 sequences are MNHEY and SVGEGT. The DNA of the CDR3 is TGTGCCAGCAGTCGCGGACAGTTTCATCAGCCCCAGCATTTT. Protein product: CASSRGQFHQPQHF.

This rearrangement joins TRBV4-1 to TRBJ2-7; 15 nucleotides agree with TRBD2. V dropped 0 bases and J dropped 4; count of bases not matched to a gene: 4. This CDR3 is built from 17 residues. The germline gives CDR1 MGHRA, CDR2 YSYEKL. CDR3 amino acids: CASSQEGLAGGWYEQYF. The CDR3 DNA reads TGCGCCAGCAGCCAAGAGGGACTAGCGGGGGGTTGGTACGAGCAGTACTTC.

DNA of the CDR3: TGTGCCAGTAGAATGACAGGAAATAGCTCCTACAATGAGCAGTTCTTC. Translating gives CASRMTGNSSYNEQFF. The chain uses TRBV19 and TRBJ2-1, with D maybe TRBD1 (6 bases). This CDR3 comprises 16 residues. The ends were cut back, 6 bases at V and 0 bases at J, with 15 bases in the middle. Germline CDR1 is LNHDA and CDR2 is SQIVND (reference sequence).

The chain uses TRBV5-1 and TRBJ2-1; 11 bases are shared with TRBD1. The ends lost 4 bases at V and 7 bases at J; junction bases unmatched: 4. The germline CDR1 and CDR2 sequences are SGHRS and YFSETQ. CDR3 length equals 14 residues. DNA of the CDR3: TGCGCCAGCAGCCCCGGGACAGGGGGTAATGAGCAGTTCTTC. It encodes CASSPGTGGNEQFF.

The V and J genes are TRBV30 and TRBJ1-2; a weak D match, TRBD1 (6 bases). V was cut by 2 bases and J by 1 base, with 17 bases left in between. Germline V gene lookup returns CDR1 GTSNPN and CDR2 SVGIG (reference sequence). This CDR3 comprises 16 residues. CDR3 sequence (DNA): TGTGCCTGGAGTCCAGGGCGACAGGCCATTAACTATGGCTACACCTTC. Translating it yields CAWSPGRQAINYGYTF.

Turning to this clone: Other DNA sequences of this sample code for an identical CDR3. The chain is built from TRBV11-2 and TRBJ1-1, with 8 bases identical to TRBD1. J gave up 8 bases and V 0 bases, and 2 bases lay outside the gene matches. Germline loops: CDR1 SGHAT, CDR2 FQNNGV. This CDR3 has 13 residues. CDR3 loop: CASSLDRDREAFF. CDR3 bases: TGTGCCAGCAGCTTAGATCGGGACAGGGAAGCTTTCTTT.

This clone was found a few times. V and J are TRBV7-9 and TRBJ1-1, with D tentatively TRBD1 (5 bases). Per the germline V gene, CDR1 is SEHNR and CDR2 is FQNEAQ (reference sequence). This CDR3 spans 15 amino acids. V was shortened by 6 bases and J by 1 base, with 15 bases between the two germline ends. The CDR3 coding sequence is TGTGCCAGCAGTGACAGCCACGGTTCGAACACTGAAGCTTTCTTT. It specifies CASSDSHGSNTEAFF.

This chain uses TRBV27 with TRBJ1-2; 7 bases match TRBD1. After removal of 6 bases from V and 5 bases from J, the junction contained 9 bases not matched to a gene. Germline V CDR1 and CDR2: MNHEY, SMNVEV (reference sequence). CDR3 length: 14 amino acids. CDR3 in DNA: TGTGCCAGCAGCCCCAGGGGGACACTATATGGCTACACCTTC. It translates to CASSPRGTLYGYTF.